The 7 T cell receptor beta chains listed next were all sequenced from one sample in a study of cytotoxic CD8 clonotypes in ibrutinib-treated CLL. The table came from immunoSEQ multiplex PCR; TCRdb's copy has only in-frame clones and leaves some out. Altogether about 130,000 clones are present, about 80% being singletons, with the ten largest covering about 13%. The specimen comprised PBMCs, sampled after 12 months of ibrutinib treatment. These receptor sequences come from a human donor with chronic lymphocytic leukemia.

This chain connects TRBV7-9 to TRBJ2-2; 7 bases map to TRBD2. This CDR3 comprises 17 residues. CDR1 is SEHNR and CDR2 is FQNEAQ in the germline V gene (reference sequence). V trimming: 11 bases; J trimming: 0 bases; junction bases outside the gene matches: 15. As DNA, the CDR3 is TGTGCCGTTGAACTACGGTCTGCGGGAGCGAACACCGGGGAGCTGTTTTTT. Protein: CAVELRSAGANTGELFF.

The chain links TRBV10-3 to TRBJ1-5, with 8 bases matching TRBD1. Unmatched junction bases numbered 9, after V lost 10 bases and J lost 7 bases. The length of the CDR3 is 13 residues. CDR1 is ENHRY and CDR2 is SYGVKD in the germline V gene. CDR3 in DNA: TGTGCCACAGGGGGCGGGTCGGGACAGCCCCAGCATTTT. This codes for CATGGGSGQPQHF.

J is TRBJ2-7 and V is TRBV7-3, with D perhaps TRBD1 (5 bases). This CDR3 has 12 amino acids. Deletions cut 5 bases from V and 5 bases from J, with 10 bases between. CDR1 and CDR2 (germline): SGHTA, FQGTGA. This CDR3 reads CASSTPGNEQYF. CDR3 in DNA: TGTGCCAGCAGCACGCCAGGGAACGAGCAGTACTTC.

The genes are TRBV5-6 and TRBJ1-4, with D possibly TRBD1 on 5 matching bases. V shed 4 bases and J shed 8 bases, with 15 bases lying between them. Germline V gives CDR1 SGHDT, CDR2 YYEEEE. The CDR3 loop spans 14 amino acids. CDR3: CASSLRGRGEKLFF. CDR3 DNA sequence: TGTGCCAGCAGCCTCCGGGGCCGGGGGGAAAAACTGTTTTTT.

This clone has more than one count but fewer than ten. V usage is TRBV7-9 and J usage is TRBJ1-4; 9 positions agree with TRBD1. The germline gives CDR1 SEHNR, CDR2 FQNEAQ (reference sequence). The CDR3 consists of 15 residues. Unmatched junction bases numbered 3, after V lost 5 bases and J lost 2 bases. Written as DNA, the CDR3 is TGTGCCAGCAGCCCCACAGGGGGCACTAATGAAAAACTGTTTTTT. Translating gives CASSPTGGTNEKLFF. Combining the CDR3 with reference TRBV7-9 and TRBJ1-4 gives the whole variable domain DTGVSQNPRHKITKRGQNVTFRCDPISEHNRLYWYRQTLGQGPEFLTYFQNEAQLEKSRLLSDRFSAERPKGSFSTLEIQRTEQGDSAMYLCASSPTGGTNEKLFFGSGTQLSVL.

Only one count was recorded for this clone. This chain joins TRBV4-2 and TRBJ1-5; TRBD1 matches 9 bases. V shed 3 bases and J 1 base; nucleotides not matched to a gene: 7. The CDR3 covers 17 residues. CDR1 LGHNA and CDR2 YNFKEQ come from the germline V gene. Here the CDR3 reads CASSQQQGAGSNQPQHF. CDR3 nucleotide sequence: TGTGCCAGCAGCCAGCAACAGGGGGCGGGCAGCAATCAGCCCCAGCATTTT.

This clone occurred a few times. The chain employs TRBV7-2 and TRBJ1-5; perhaps TRBD1 as D (6 bases). The CDR3 totals 16 residues. CDR1 and CDR2 (germline): SGHTA, FQGNSA. V lost 1 base and J lost 3, with 13 bases in between. The CDR3 DNA sequence: TGTGCCAGCAGCTTAGGTATGGGGGCGAACAATCAGCCCCAGCATTTT. Translated, it gives CASSLGMGANNQPQHF.